This T cell receptor (beta chain) was identified in a study of blood T cell repertoires in COVID-19. In the study overall: Sites across the United States, Italy and Spain contributed samples from acute and convalescent COVID-19.

The CDR3 is 13 amino acids. The germline V gene encodes CDR1 LGHDT and CDR2 YNNKEL (reference sequence). The germline V and J ends were trimmed by 1 base and 6 bases, with 7 bases remaining between them. Measured with immunoSEQ multiplex PCR; TCRdb has only the in-frame clones, and not every one. The repertoire holds 40,000 to 60,000 clones, 85% to 90% seen once, with around 4% in the top ten. The TCR sequence derives from a man older than 75 with active COVID-19. The specimen sequenced was peripheral blood. The gene calls are TRBV3-1 (or the pseudogene TRBV3-2) and TRBJ2-1; D perhaps matches TRBD1 (5 bases). The CDR3 region is CASSQAGINEQFF. CDR3 in DNA: TGTGCCAGCAGCCAAGCAGGGATCAATGAGCAGTTCTTC.